This T cell receptor beta chain originates from a study of tumor-infiltrating lymphocytes in localized non-small cell lung cancer. Data came from immunoSEQ multiplex PCR; TCRdb stores just in-frame clones and leaves some out. The sample contains 9,500 to 13,000 clones, about three quarters of which appear only once. The sequenced material came from uninvolved lung tissue not adjacent to the tumor. This TCR derives from a human donor with non-small cell lung cancer.

The CDR3 here is CASSLYGSGFTGELFF. CDR3 DNA sequence: TGTGCCAGCAGTCTATACGGAAGCGGATTCACCGGGGAGCTGTTTTTT. The chain carries TRBV27 and TRBJ2-2, with D perhaps matching TRBD2 (5 bases). This CDR3 spans 16 amino acids. Germline V gene data show CDR1 as MNHEY and CDR2 as SMNVEV (reference sequence). Trimming removed 5 bases at V and 4 bases at J, with 17 bases between.